Listed here are 25 T cell receptor beta chains from one sample, sequenced in a study of early T cells in non-severe SARS-CoV-2 infection. TCRdb called the 5' RACE reads again in MiXCR, with one record for every CDR3 protein. Among about 59,000 distinct CDR3 sequences listed, 13% were seen once. The sequenced sample was whole blood, obtained at baseline. The source of these receptors is an adult who was a healthcare worker with PCR-confirmed SARS-CoV-2 infection or an uninfected control (not recorded which).

This clonotype was observed a handful of times. The V gene is TRBV11-3, the J gene TRBJ2-7; D is ambiguous. CDR1 is SGHNT and CDR2 is YENEEA in the germline V gene. The CDR3 loop spans 14 amino acids. Trimming stripped 1 base from V and 3 bases from J, with 10 bases between. CDR3 DNA sequence: TGTGCCAGCAGCTTAGCAGCAGATTACTACGAGCAGTACTTC. This encodes CASSLAADYYEQYF.

This CDR3 is CASSQGVEIWGYTF. The CDR3 DNA sequence: TGTGCCAGCAGCCAGGGCGTCGAAATCTGGGGCTACACCTTC. The rearrangement joins TRBV27 to TRBJ1-2; D is perhaps TRBD1 (5 bases). Between the trimmed V and J ends, which lost 6 bases and 8 bases, there was a span of 19 bases. Germline V gene sequence: CDR1 MNHEY, CDR2 SMNVEV (reference sequence). The CDR3 is 14 amino acids.

This clonotype has only a few counts. The genes are TRBV19 and TRBJ2-1, with 8 bases lining up with TRBD2. The CDR3 loop spans 16 amino acids. Germline V gene lookup returns CDR1 LNHDA and CDR2 SQIVND (reference sequence). V trimming: 5 bases; J trimming: 2 bases; junction bases outside the gene matches: 8. This CDR3 is CASSVSSGSPYNEQFF. The CDR3 nucleotides are TGTGCCAGTAGTGTCTCTAGCGGGTCCCCCTACAATGAGCAGTTCTTC. Full variable domain (remainder filled in from reference TRBV19 and TRBJ2-1): DGGITQSPKYLFRKEGQNVTLSCEQNLNHDAMYWYRQDPGQGLRLIYYSQIVNDFQKGDIAEGYSVSREKKESFPLTVTSAQKNPTAFYLCASSVSSGSPYNEQFFGPGTRLTVL.

This clonotype turned up a few times. V gene TRBV24-1 combines with J gene TRBJ2-1; D uncertain. Trimming shortened V by 5 bases and J by 7 bases, and 14 bases separated the two germline ends. The length of the CDR3 is 14 residues. The V gene's germline CDR1 is KGHDR and CDR2 SFDVKD. CDR3 protein: CATSVGATGNEQFF. The CDR3 DNA follows: TGTGCCACCAGTGTCGGCGCTACTGGAAATGAGCAGTTCTTC.

This clonotype was seen repeatedly, ten times or more. The rearrangement uses TRBV12-3 or TRBV12-4 and TRBJ1-5; weak D call: TRBD1 (5 bases). V was cut by 3 bases and J by 2 bases, with 8 bases left in between. There are 14 residues in the CDR3. CDR3 in DNA: TGTGCCAGCAGTTTCAGGGCGGGCAATCAGCCCCAGCATTTT. As protein: CASSFRAGNQPQHF.

V and J are TRBV7-9 and TRBJ2-7; 7 nucleotides agree with TRBD1. J was trimmed by 5 bases and V by 7 bases; bases with no gene match: 11. This CDR3 is built from 14 residues. Germline V lookup: CDR1 SEHNR, CDR2 FQNEAQ (reference sequence). CDR3 loop: CASTPSGTANEQYF. The CDR3 nucleotides read TGTGCCAGCACCCCATCCGGGACAGCAAACGAGCAGTACTTC.

This clonotype has only a few counts. The chain combines TRBV6-5 with TRBJ2-7, with 8 bases that match TRBD1. The CDR3 is 14 amino acids. In germline, CDR1 is MNHEY, CDR2 SVGAGI. V lost 5 bases to trimming and J lost 3 bases; unmatched junction nucleotides: 6. The CDR3 bases are TGTGCCAGCAGTCCCGGACAGGGTATCTACGAGCAGTACTTC. This sequence encodes CASSPGQGIYEQYF.

The V call is TRBV7-8, the J call TRBJ2-3; D uncertain. The CDR3 totals 14 residues. Per the germline V gene, CDR1 is SGHVS and CDR2 is FQNEAQ. V was clipped by 1 base and J by 5 bases, with 10 bases between them. CDR3 amino acids: CASSLVARVDTQYF. As DNA, the CDR3 is TGTGCCAGCAGCTTAGTGGCTAGAGTAGATACGCAGTATTTT.

This clonotype showed up just a few times. The rearrangement joins TRBV7-9 to TRBJ1-1, with D possibly TRBD1 on 5 matching bases. The V end lost 4 bases, the J end lost 4 bases, and 16 bases lay between the germline ends. This CDR3 has 15 residues. The germline gives CDR1 SEHNR, CDR2 FQNEAQ (reference sequence). In DNA, the CDR3 is TGTGCCAGCAGCTCCCGAAGGGAGGGGAGCACTGAAGCTTTCTTT. Translation gives CASSSRREGSTEAFF. Full variable domain (remainder filled in from reference TRBV7-9 and TRBJ1-1): DTGVSQNPRHKITKRGQNVTFRCDPISEHNRLYWYRQTLGQGPEFLTYFQNEAQLEKSRLLSDRFSAERPKGSFSTLEIQRTEQGDSAMYLCASSSRREGSTEAFFGQGTRLTVV.

V is TRBV15 and J is TRBJ2-1; no firm D call. V shed 0 bases and J shed 3 bases, with 18 bases lying between them. Germline-derived CDR1 and CDR2 are LNHNV and YYDKDF (reference sequence). The CDR3 is made up of 18 amino acids. Here the CDR3 reads CATSRDLSYDLRYNEQFF. DNA of the CDR3: TGTGCCACCAGCAGAGATCTCTCCTACGATTTACGCTACAATGAGCAGTTCTTC.

This clonotype has ten or more counts. This sequence joins TRBV7-9 and TRBJ2-7, with 7 positions matching TRBD1. J gave up 1 base and V 8 bases, and 5 bases lay outside the gene matches. Germline CDR1 SEHNR, CDR2 FQNEAQ (reference sequence). The CDR3 contains 13 residues. CDR3 residues: CASLGTVSYEQYF. The CDR3 DNA reads as TGTGCCAGCCTCGGGACAGTGTCCTACGAGCAGTACTTC. The variable domain in full, with the rest retrieved from reference TRBV7-9 and TRBJ2-7, is DTGVSQNPRHKITKRGQNVTFRCDPISEHNRLYWYRQTLGQGPEFLTYFQNEAQLEKSRLLSDRFSAERPKGSFSTLEIQRTEQGDSAMYLCASLGTVSYEQYFGPGTRLTVT.

This clonotype occurred a few times. This rearrangement joins TRBV2 to TRBJ2-7, with D possibly TRBD1 on 6 matching bases. The CDR3 runs 15 residues. The ends were cut back, 3 bases at V and 2 bases at J, with 14 bases in the middle. Per the germline V gene, CDR1 is SNHLY and CDR2 is FYNNEI. Written as DNA, the CDR3 is TGTGCCAGCAGTGATCCCCGACAGGACCCCTACGAGCAGTACTTC. This encodes CASSDPRQDPYEQYF.

The chain employs TRBV5-6 and TRBJ2-3, with a possible D match to TRBD2 (6 bases). The V gene lost 4 bases and the J gene lost 6 bases, with 18 bases spanning the gap. CDR3 length: 15 amino acids. The germline gives CDR1 SGHDT, CDR2 YYEEEE. CDR3 in DNA: TGTGCCAGCAGCAGCACCGGAGGGCCTCGGGATACGCAGTATTTT. This encodes CASSSTGGPRDTQYF.

This clonotype was found many times. The rearrangement uses TRBV6-2 or TRBV6-3 and TRBJ2-3; 14 bases agree with TRBD2. After removal of 6 bases from V and 5 bases from J, the junction contained 10 bases not matched to a gene. The CDR3 runs to 17 residues. Per the germline V gene, CDR1 is MNHEY and CDR2 is SVGEGT. CDR3 in amino acids: CASRAGLAGGLQDTQYF. The CDR3 nucleotides are TGTGCCAGCAGGGCCGGACTAGCGGGAGGTCTACAAGATACGCAGTATTTT.

The chain combines TRBV24-1 with TRBJ2-2; D is unresolved. CDR1 and CDR2 from the germline V gene are KGHDR and SFDVKD. Trimming cost V 0 bases and J 6 bases, with 7 bases left between them. This CDR3 is built from 14 residues. CDR3 region: CATSDLPHPGELFF. CDR3 sequence (DNA): TGTGCCACCAGTGATTTGCCCCATCCCGGGGAGCTGTTTTTT.

A few counts support this clonotype. The CDR3 DNA is TGTGCCAGCAGCTTAGATATCGGACTAACAGATACGCAGTATTTT. This translates into CASSLDIGLTDTQYF. The chain carries TRBV11-3 and TRBJ2-3, with D perhaps matching TRBD2 (6 bases). V was pared by 0 bases and J by 3 bases, with 10 bases between. The germline gives CDR1 SGHNT, CDR2 YENEEA. This CDR3 is built from 15 residues.

This CDR3 reads CASTFGGRTDQETQYF. The CDR3 DNA sequence: TGTGCCAGCACCTTCGGGGGTAGAACCGACCAAGAGACCCAGTACTTC. This chain links TRBV9 with TRBJ2-5; maybe TRBD2 (6 bases). The V end lost 6 bases, the J end lost 0 bases, and 18 bases lay between the germline ends. Looked up from germline, CDR1 is SGDLS and CDR2 is YYNGEE. CDR3 size: 16 residues.

The V gene is TRBV3-1, the J gene TRBJ1-4; 9 positions agree with TRBD1. Germline CDR1 is LGHDT and CDR2 is YNNKEL (reference sequence). There are 15 residues in the CDR3. V shed 1 base and J 5 bases; nucleotides not matched to a gene: 2. CDR3 bases: TGTGCCAGCAGCCAAGCGGGACAGGGAAATGAAAAACTGTTTTTT. Protein: CASSQAGQGNEKLFF.

The V gene is TRBV30, the J gene TRBJ2-7, with D uncertain. V dropped 2 bases and J dropped 3 bases, with 8 bases sitting between them. This CDR3 contains 12 residues. CDR1 and CDR2 from the germline V gene are GTSNPN and SVGIG (reference sequence). The CDR3, as DNA: TGTGCCTGGAGTCCAAAGGGCTACGAGCAGTACTTC. As protein: CAWSPKGYEQYF.

The V and J genes are TRBV27 and TRBJ2-2, with unresolved D. In germline, CDR1 is MNHEY, CDR2 SMNVEV (reference sequence). CDR3 length: 13 residues. V lost 3 bases and J lost 4, with 6 bases in between. This CDR3 reads CASSLGSTGELFF. CDR3 nucleotide sequence: TGTGCCAGCAGTTTGGGAAGCACCGGGGAGCTGTTTTTT.

This clonotype was counted between two and nine times. V and J are TRBV12-3 or TRBV12-4 and TRBJ1-4; no firm D call. Trimming pared 5 bases from V and 4 bases from J, leaving 8 bases between. This CDR3 region has 13 residues. The CDR3 region has the DNA TGTGCCAGCAGTGCAGCCCTTAATGAAAAACTGTTTTTT. As protein: CASSAALNEKLFF.

The table lists this clonotype with a few counts. This chain links TRBV27 with TRBJ2-7; 9 bases fit TRBD1. CDR1 MNHEY and CDR2 SMNVEV come from the germline V gene (reference sequence). The CDR3 is 13 residues long. The J segment lost 7 bases and the V segment lost 4 bases, leaving 5 bases of the junction unmatched. CDR3 coding DNA: TGTGCCAGCAGTTCACAGGGGGCCGGGGAGCAGTACTTC. It translates to CASSSQGAGEQYF.

The V call is TRBV7-2, the J call TRBJ2-3; 9 nucleotides line up with TRBD2. Unmatched junction bases numbered 6, after V lost 5 bases and J lost 0 bases. This CDR3 contains 16 residues. Per germline, CDR1 SGHTA and CDR2 FQGNSA. The CDR3 loop reads CASSQLAGVSTDTQYF. For the CDR3, the DNA is TGTGCCAGCAGCCAACTAGCGGGTGTTAGCACAGATACGCAGTATTTT.

The chain couples TRBV30 to TRBJ1-2, with a possible D match to TRBD1 (5 bases). The CDR3 has 13 amino acids. The V gene lost 3 bases and the J gene lost 4 bases, with 12 bases spanning the gap. Germline V gene sequence: CDR1 GTSNPN, CDR2 SVGIG (reference sequence). CDR3 coding DNA: TGTGCCTGGAGCAAGGGGAATACCTATGGCTACACCTTC. The encoded protein is CAWSKGNTYGYTF.

This clonotype appeared once. This sequence may be a read error, since a much larger clone differs from it by one base. V usage is TRBV5-6 and J usage is TRBJ1-1; tentatively, D is TRBD1 (5 bases). This CDR3 region has 14 residues. Germline CDR1 is SGHDT and CDR2 is YYEEEE. Here the CDR3 DNA reads TGTGTCAGCAGCATGACAGCTATGAACACTGAAGCTTTCTTT. It encodes CVSSMTAMNTEAFF. The full variable domain, its missing parts supplied by reference TRBV5-6 and TRBJ1-1, is DAGVTQSPTHLIKTRGQQVTLRCSPKSGHDTVSWYQQALGQGPQFIFQYYEEEERQRGNFPDRFSGHQFPNYSSELNVNALLLGDSALYLCVSSMTAMNTEAFFGQGTRLTVV.